This T cell receptor (beta chain) appears in the sequencing data of a study of a mutant IDH1 vaccine in newly diagnosed glioma. In regard to this clone: The antigen is unknown.

Clones were sequenced by immunoSEQ multiplex PCR, and TCRdb holds only the in-frame ones, with some missing. The sample records 45,000 to 65,000 clones, 81% being singletons. Germline V gene data show CDR1 as SGHTA and CDR2 as FQGNSA. The CDR3 has 15 amino acids. V was cut by 1 base and J by 4 bases, with 11 bases left in between. Regarding time point: week 23, last vaccination. All doses held 300 ug of mutant IDH1 20-mer peptide, with topical imiquimod. The sequenced sample was PBMCs, obtained from a glioma patient whose treatment included an IDH1 peptide vaccine. This chain uses TRBV7-2 with TRBJ1-3; weak D call: TRBD1 (5 bases). The clonotype was recovered from a woman aged 35 to 49 with glioma. Some clones in this sample may be carry-over from other donors' samples. Here the CDR3 DNA reads TGTGCCAGCAGCTTAGTGGCAGGGCCGGGAAACACCATATATTTT. Translated: CASSLVAGPGNTIYF.